Listed below are T cell receptor beta chains from one sample, sequenced in a study of shared clonotypes between healthy human individuals. TCRdb's copy holds only in-frame clones and misses some; the assay was immunoSEQ multiplex PCR. The sample has fewer than 850,000 clones; 90% are singletons. Sequenced sample: memory CD8+ T cells from PBMCs. The receptors derive from a man aged 18 to 35 in good health. Some clones in this sample may be carry-over from other donors' samples. CDR3s include the opening cysteine and the closing phenylalanine or tryptophan. D genes are given only for firm matches. Expanded clones get a size class; other rows say once, few or many, or leave the size out.

D	V	J	size	CDR3	DNA
NA	TRBV19	TRBJ1-3	NA	CASRGNTIYF	TGTGCCAGTAGGGGAAACACCATATATTTT
TRBD2	TRBV2	TRBJ2-2	NA	CASSELAGVVGELFF	TGTGCCAGCAGTGAACTAGCGGGAGTCGTCGGGGAGCTGTTTTTT
TRBD1	TRBV27	TRBJ1-1	NA	CASSLSGPGTGWNTEAFF	TGTGCCAGCAGTTTATCGGGCCCCGGGACAGGATGGAACACTGAAGCTTTCTTT
NA	TRBV28	TRBJ1-1	NA	CASSFRTANTEAFF	TGTGCCAGCAGTTTTAGGACAGCGAACACTGAAGCTTTCTTT
NA	TRBV28	TRBJ2-3	NA	CASSPRTESTDTQYF	TGTGCCAGCAGTCCCCGGACCGAGAGCACAGATACGCAGTATTTT
NA	TRBV28	TRBJ2-1	NA	CASSPGFGSYNEQFF	TGTGCCAGCAGTCCAGGTTTCGGGTCCTACAATGAGCAGTTCTTC
TRBD1	TRBV10-3	TRBJ2-7	NA	CAISEGQGYEQYF	TGTGCCATCAGTGAGGGACAGGGGTACGAGCAGTACTTC
NA	TRBV15	TRBJ2-6	many	CATSRERAGANVLTF	TGTGCCACCAGCAGAGAGAGGGCTGGGGCCAACGTCCTGACTTTC
NA	TRBV27	TRBJ1-5	once	CASSFNSNQPQHF	TGTGCCAGCAGTTTTAATAGTAACCAGCCCCAGCATTTT
NA	TRBV7-3	TRBJ2-1	NA	CASSLTTRSGEQFF	TGTGCCAGCAGCTTAACGACTAGGAGTGGTGAGCAGTTCTTC
TRBD2	TRBV6-5	TRBJ2-7	NA	CASSYGGLEGYEQYF	TGTGCCAGCAGTTACGGCGGACTAGAGGGGTACGAGCAGTACTTC
NA	TRBV27	TRBJ1-2	NA	CASVDRALQNYTF	TGTGCCAGTGTAGACCGGGCCCTCCAAAACTACACCTTC
TRBD1	TRBV28	TRBJ2-7	NA	CASTTGVNYEQYF	TGTGCCAGCACGACAGGGGTTAACTACGAGCAGTACTTC
TRBD1	TRBV6-5	TRBJ2-7	NA	CASSWGQYEQYF	TGTGCCAGCAGTTGGGGACAGTACGAGCAGTACTTC
NA	TRBV30	TRBJ2-7	once	CAWRQQGYYEQYF	TGTGCCTGGCGTCAACAGGGTTACTACGAGCAGTACTTC
NA	TRBV6-1	TRBJ2-7	NA	CASRGKGSYEQYF	TGTGCCAGCAGAGGAAAGGGGTCCTACGAGCAGTACTTC
NA	TRBV11-1	TRBJ1-5	NA	CARVGSQPQHF	TGTGCCAGAGTAGGCAGTCAGCCCCAGCATTTT
NA	TRBV18	TRBJ2-7	NA	CASSGSGPYYEQYF	TGTGCCAGCTCAGGTTCGGGTCCCTACTACGAGCAGTACTTC
NA	TRBV11-2	TRBJ2-1	few	CASSLGGSRNEQFF	TGTGCCAGCAGCTTAGGAGGATCCCGCAATGAGCAGTTCTTC
TRBD1	TRBV30	TRBJ2-5	once	CAWRVGTGSPQYF	TGTGCCTGGAGGGTTGGGACAGGGAGTCCCCAGTACTTC
NA	TRBV27	TRBJ2-2	NA	CASSLSPPGELFF	TGTGCCAGCAGTTTATCCCCCCCCGGGGAGCTGTTTTTT
NA	TRBV29-1	TRBJ2-4	NA	CSGRTAKNIQYF	TGCAGCGGGAGGACAGCGAAAAACATTCAGTACTTC
NA	TRBV7-6	TRBJ1-2	NA	CASSFSPESRVATDGYTF	TGTGCCAGCAGCTTCTCACCCGAATCTCGGGTAGCTACGGATGGCTACACCTTC
NA	TRBV28	TRBJ2-7	NA	CASSPALGLEQYF	TGTGCCAGCAGCCCGGCCCTGGGACTCGAGCAGTACTTC
NA	TRBV2	TRBJ2-7	NA	CASSEALRPGPHYEQYF	TGTGCCAGCAGTGAAGCGCTTCGCCCGGGGCCCCACTACGAGCAGTACTTC
NA	TRBV19	TRBJ1-2	NA	CASSIDLEGYEAGYTF	TGTGCCAGTAGTATAGATTTGGAGGGGTACGAGGCAGGCTACACCTTC
TRBD2	TRBV4-2	TRBJ2-7	NA	CASSPIAGGAYEQYF	TGTGCCAGCAGCCCCATAGCGGGAGGCGCCTACGAGCAGTACTTC
NA	TRBV4-1	TRBJ2-7	NA	CASSQAPASGYEQYF	TGCGCCAGCAGCCAAGCCCCCGCGAGCGGCTACGAGCAGTACTTC
TRBD1	TRBV5-5	TRBJ1-1	NA	CASRRTGDTEAFF	TGTGCCAGCAGGCGGACAGGGGACACTGAAGCTTTCTTT
NA	TRBV9	TRBJ2-5	NA	CASSVADGQETQYF	TGTGCCAGCAGCGTAGCTGACGGCCAAGAGACCCAGTACTTC